The T cell receptor (beta chain) described here comes from a study of response to subunit inactivated influenza vaccine. The study's findings and limits: Only a handful of new T cells, the authors suggested, are recruited with each seasonal influenza vaccination.

The germline CDR1 and CDR2 sequences are SGHRS and YFSETQ. The CDR3 contains 15 residues. V lost 4 bases and J 4 bases, leaving 16 bases between the germline ends. TCRdb recomputed calls from the RT-PCR reads with MiXCR, one row per CDR3 protein. The sample carries approximately 730,000 distinct CDR3 sequences, approximately 15% recorded once. This clonotype was detected many times. Its antigen is as yet unknown. This receptor was obtained from a man over 45 who received an inactivated influenza vaccine. Sequencing used PBMCs from blood, obtained 14 to 15 days before vaccination. The J gene is TRBJ2-3, the V gene TRBV5-1; tentatively, D is TRBD1 (5 bases). Here the CDR3 DNA reads TGCGCCAGCAGCGGGCAGGGAAATGGACCAGATACGCAGTATTTT. This translates into CASSGQGNGPDTQYF.